The source of this TCR delta chain is a study of Vδ1+ human thymocytes. RNA was extracted from the cells and then reverse transcribed. The CDR3 regions were amplified by multiplex PCR from V-gene primers to a constant-region primer. TCRdb repeated clone calling on the multiplex PCR reads with CATT. The sample contains some 54,000 delta-chain clones, about a sixth of which appear only once. The CDR3 runs to 18 residues. V was cut by 0 bases and J by 2 bases, with 19 bases left in between. The germline V gene has CDR1 TSWWSYY and CDR2 QGS. Between roughly 96% and 99.6% of sorted thymocytes were Vdelta1+. General study findings and limits: Around 20% of thymic delta-chain sequences were Vdelta2, with few Vdelta3, unlike blood Vdelta1+ controls. In the thymus, TRG and TRD repertoires looked highly polyclonal with Gaussian CDR3 lengths.

With regard to this clone: Its antigen is undetermined.

The sequence was collected from a boy younger than two who had congenital heart surgery. Sequencing was done on a sample of Vdelta1+ gamma-delta thymocytes from the thymus. This sample's subset: FACS-sorted CD3+ TCRalphabeta- TCRVdelta1+ TCRVdelta2- thymocytes. This chain connects TRDV1 to TRDJ1; D perhaps matches TRDD3 (6 bases). For the CDR3, the DNA is TGTGCTCTTGGGGAACTTTGCCGTTGGGGGGCCCCGACCGATAAACTCATCTTT. Translating gives CALGELCRWGAPTDKLIF.